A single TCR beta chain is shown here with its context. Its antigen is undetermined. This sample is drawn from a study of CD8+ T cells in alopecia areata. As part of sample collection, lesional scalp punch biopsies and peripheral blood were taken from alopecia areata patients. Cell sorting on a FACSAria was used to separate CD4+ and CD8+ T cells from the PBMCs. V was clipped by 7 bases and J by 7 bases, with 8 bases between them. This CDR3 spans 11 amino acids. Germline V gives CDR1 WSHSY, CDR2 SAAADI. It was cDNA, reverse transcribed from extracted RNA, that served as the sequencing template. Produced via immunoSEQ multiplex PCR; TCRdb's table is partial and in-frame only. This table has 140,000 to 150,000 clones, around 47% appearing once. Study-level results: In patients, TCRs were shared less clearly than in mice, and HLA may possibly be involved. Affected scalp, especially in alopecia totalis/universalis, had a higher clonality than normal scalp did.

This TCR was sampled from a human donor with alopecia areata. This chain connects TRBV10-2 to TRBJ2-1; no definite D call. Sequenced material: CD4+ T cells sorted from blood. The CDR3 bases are TGCGCCAGCAACTCGCTAAATGAGCAGTTCTTC. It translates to CASNSLNEQFF.